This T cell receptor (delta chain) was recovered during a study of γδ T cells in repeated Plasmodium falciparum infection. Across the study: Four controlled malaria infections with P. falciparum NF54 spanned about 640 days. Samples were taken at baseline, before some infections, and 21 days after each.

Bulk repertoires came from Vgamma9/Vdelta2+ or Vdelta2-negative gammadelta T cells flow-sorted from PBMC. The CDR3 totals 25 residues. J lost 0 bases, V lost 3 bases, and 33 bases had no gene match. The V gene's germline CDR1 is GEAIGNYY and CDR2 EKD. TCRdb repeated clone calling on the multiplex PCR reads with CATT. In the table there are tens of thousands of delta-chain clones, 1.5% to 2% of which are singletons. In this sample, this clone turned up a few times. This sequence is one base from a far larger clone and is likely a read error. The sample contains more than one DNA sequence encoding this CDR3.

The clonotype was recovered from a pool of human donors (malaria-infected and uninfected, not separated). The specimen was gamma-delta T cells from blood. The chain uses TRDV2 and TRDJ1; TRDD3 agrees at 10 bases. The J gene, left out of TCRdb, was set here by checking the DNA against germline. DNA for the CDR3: TGTGCCTGTGACCCGATCCGTTCAAGTTCCTACTCGTGGGGGATACTGAGGGCGTACACCGATAAACTCATCTTT. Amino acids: CACDPIRSSSYSWGILRAYTDKLIF.